The 20 T cell receptor beta chains presented below share a single source sample, sequenced in a study of blood T cell repertoires in COVID-19. Profiling relied on immunoSEQ multiplex PCR, and the TCRdb table lists in-frame clones only, not all of them. The data show around 150,000 clones, about 85% seen once. Specimen: peripheral blood. The source is a human donor with acute or convalescent COVID-19. The donor label of this sample is uncertain.

This sequence joins TRBV7-2 and TRBJ2-1; 11 bases line up with TRBD1. Per the germline V gene, CDR1 is SGHTA and CDR2 is FQGNSA. V was clipped by 1 base and J by 3 bases; unmatched bases: 8. The CDR3 is 18 residues long. CDR3 protein: CASSLEGPGTGGYNEQFF. As DNA, the CDR3 is TGTGCCAGCAGCTTAGAGGGGCCAGGGACAGGGGGCTACAATGAGCAGTTCTTC.

A single count supports this clone. Other nucleotide sequences from this sample produce the same CDR3. The CDR3 bases are TGTGCCAGCAGCCAAGGAGGGACTGAAGCTTTCTTT. This translates into CASSQGGTEAFF. The V and J genes are TRBV3-1 (or the pseudogene TRBV3-2) and TRBJ1-1; D gene ambiguous. V lost 1 base and J 5 bases, leaving 5 bases between the germline ends. The CDR3 contains 12 residues. The germline V gene has CDR1 LGHDT and CDR2 YNNKEL (reference sequence).

This clone was picked up a small number of times. The V gene is TRBV6-2 or TRBV6-3, the J gene TRBJ2-2, with 9 positions matching TRBD2. In germline, CDR1 is MNHEY, CDR2 SVGEGT. The V and J ends lost 5 bases and 5 bases, in that order; junction bases with no gene match: 12. The CDR3 sequence is 17 residues long. The CDR3 DNA sequence: TGTGCCAGCAGTCCCTGGACTAGCGTCCTTTCGACCGGGGAGCTGTTTTTT. Translated, it gives CASSPWTSVLSTGELFF.

The J gene is TRBJ2-5, the V gene TRBV7-3; 8 nucleotides agree with TRBD2. This CDR3 is built from 16 residues. Looked up from germline, CDR1 is SGHTA and CDR2 is FQGTGA. Trimming at V came to 1 base and at J to 5 bases, leaving 9 bases not matched to a gene. The CDR3 is CASSLKANSGEETQYF. CDR3 sequence (DNA): TGTGCCAGCAGCTTAAAGGCAAATAGCGGGGAGGAGACCCAGTACTTC.

V gene TRBV7-3 combines with J gene TRBJ2-7, with D unresolved. CDR1 is SGHTA and CDR2 is FQGTGA in the germline V gene. The CDR3 consists of 15 residues. Trimming left V 2 bases short and J 2 bases short, with 13 bases between. The chain's CDR3 is CASSLGGLITYEQYF. The CDR3 coding sequence is TGTGCCAGCAGCTTAGGTGGGCTCATAACCTACGAGCAGTACTTC.

This clone was found a few times. This chain links TRBV6-5 with TRBJ1-6; 8 bases are a match to TRBD1. Trimming cost V 6 bases and J 9 bases; bases outside gene matches: 10. This CDR3 has 15 amino acids. The germline CDR1 and CDR2 sequences are MNHEY and SVGAGI. The CDR3 bases are TGTGCCAGCAGCGGCAGGGGGCTAGAGGTTTCACCCCTCCACTTT. It translates to CASSGRGLEVSPLHF.

The chain employs TRBV30 and TRBJ2-1, with TRBD1 matching 9 bases. Losses at the gene ends were 0 bases for V and 5 bases for J; bases not matched to a gene: 8. In germline, CDR1 is GTSNPN, CDR2 SVGIG (reference sequence). This CDR3 has 16 amino acids. The chain's CDR3 is CAWSVWGTGTDNEQFF. The DNA of the CDR3 is TGTGCCTGGAGTGTTTGGGGGACAGGGACAGACAATGAGCAGTTCTTC.

V is TRBV11-3 and J is TRBJ2-1; 9 bases map to TRBD1. J gave up 8 bases and V 5 bases, and 7 bases lay outside the gene matches. Germline-derived CDR1 and CDR2 are SGHNT and YENEEA. The CDR3 runs to 14 residues. The CDR3, as DNA: TGTGCCAGCAGCCGTGGACAGGGGAGGGATGAGCAGTTCTTC. Translation gives CASSRGQGRDEQFF.

This chain uses TRBV5-1 with TRBJ1-6; D possibly corresponds to TRBD1 (5 bases). V lost 0 bases, J lost 9 bases, and 7 bases lay in between. CDR1 is SGHRS and CDR2 is YFSETQ in the germline V gene. This CDR3 spans 13 amino acids. In nucleotides, the CDR3 is TGCGCCAGCAGCTTGGGGGGGGGTTCACCCCTCCACTTT. Protein sequence: CASSLGGGSPLHF.

The genes are TRBV5-4 and TRBJ2-2; D ambiguous. CDR3 length: 15 amino acids. Germline V gives CDR1 SGHNT, CDR2 YYREEE (reference sequence). V was cut by 0 bases and J by 2 bases, with 8 bases left in between. This CDR3 is CASSLVLPNTGELFF. CDR3 bases: TGTGCCAGCAGCTTGGTACTTCCTAACACCGGGGAGCTGTTTTTT.

This sequence joins TRBV6-5 and TRBJ2-1; TRBD1 matches 9 bases. Germline values: CDR1 MNHEY, CDR2 SVGAGI. This CDR3 comprises 12 residues. V gave up 6 bases and J gave up 10 bases; unmatched junction bases: 4. The CDR3 is CASRDRGGEQFF. The DNA of the CDR3 is TGTGCCAGCAGGGACAGGGGCGGGGAGCAGTTCTTC.

The V call is TRBV4-2, the J call TRBJ2-7; 8 bases are a match to TRBD2. CDR1 is LGHNA, CDR2 YNFKEQ, per germline. CDR3 length equals 15 residues. V trimming: 5 bases; J trimming: 0 bases; junction bases outside the gene matches: 6. CDR3 sequence reads: CASSKISGASYEQYF. Here the CDR3 DNA reads TGTGCCAGCAGCAAAATTAGCGGGGCCTCCTACGAGCAGTACTTC.

This clone was seen just once. The chain joins TRBV7-9 to TRBJ1-1, with D possibly TRBD1 on 6 matching bases. The CDR3 length is 15 residues. V was clipped by 1 base and J by 0 bases, with 9 bases between them. The germline CDR1 and CDR2 sequences are SEHNR and FQNEAQ (reference sequence). CDR3 in DNA: TGTGCCAGCAGCTTAGTCTCAGGGGTGAACACTGAAGCTTTCTTT. Its translation is CASSLVSGVNTEAFF.

The V gene is TRBV7-2, the J gene TRBJ2-1; D unclear. Looked up from germline, CDR1 is SGHTA and CDR2 is FQGNSA. With 6 bases removed from V and 2 bases from J, the gap between germline ends came to 8 bases. CDR3 length equals 13 residues. The CDR3 nucleotides read TGTGCCAGCAGTAGCCCCGCCTACAATGAGCAGTTCTTC. Translation gives CASSSPAYNEQFF. Combining the CDR3 with reference TRBV7-2 and TRBJ2-1 gives the whole variable domain GAGVSQSPSNKVTEKGKDVELRCDPISGHTALYWYRQSLGQGLEFLIYFQGNSAPDKSGLPSDRFSAERTGGSVSTLTIQRTQQEDSAVYLCASSSPAYNEQFFGPGTRLTVL.

The rearrangement links TRBV7-9 to TRBJ2-5, with 8 bases fitting TRBD1. The length of the CDR3 is 14 residues. V was clipped by 7 bases and J by 1 base; unmatched bases: 5. Germline-derived CDR1 and CDR2 are SEHNR and FQNEAQ (reference sequence). The CDR3 protein is CASMFTGGQETQYF. In DNA form, the CDR3 reads TGTGCCAGCATGTTTACAGGGGGCCAAGAGACCCAGTACTTC.

This chain links TRBV6-2 or TRBV6-3 with TRBJ1-5, with D tentatively TRBD1 (5 bases). The V end was cut by 2 bases, the J end by 1 base, with 12 bases between. Germline V lookup: CDR1 MNHEY, CDR2 SVGEGT. This CDR3 is built from 16 residues. CDR3 residues: CASSYVWGVSNQPQHF. CDR3 bases: TGTGCCAGCAGTTACGTGTGGGGCGTCAGCAATCAGCCCCAGCATTTT.

This clone was seen once. A junction boundary mismatches the germline segment, possibly from a read error. V gene TRBV9 combines with J gene TRBJ2-3, with 11 bases fitting TRBD2. Germline V gene data show CDR1 as SGDLS and CDR2 as YYNGEE. CDR3 size: 15 residues. The CDR3 DNA sequence: TGTGCCAGCAGCGTTATCCCAGAAACTAGCGGGGGCCTCCGCTTT. As protein: CASSVIPETSGGLRF.

J is TRBJ1-4 and V is TRBV30; tentative D call: TRBD1 (5 bases). The CDR3 is made up of 14 amino acids. V lost 2 bases and J 5 bases, leaving 12 bases between the germline ends. From germline, CDR1 is GTSNPN and CDR2 SVGIG (reference sequence). The CDR3 region is CAWSQTDKNEKLFF. Written as DNA, the CDR3 is TGTGCCTGGAGTCAGACAGATAAGAATGAAAAACTGTTTTTT.

J is TRBJ1-5 and V is TRBV2; D might be TRBD1 (5 bases). The CDR3 loop spans 17 amino acids. Germline V gene lookup returns CDR1 SNHLY and CDR2 FYNNEI. Trimming took 0 bases from V and 0 from J, leaving 12 bases between them. The CDR3: CASSEAYRIDSNQPQHF. The CDR3 bases are TGTGCCAGCAGTGAAGCTTACAGGATTGATAGCAATCAGCCCCAGCATTTT.

The chain has TRBV3-1 (or the pseudogene TRBV3-2) and TRBJ1-2; D remains ambiguous. The CDR3 covers 11 residues. Trimming left V 5 bases short and J 5 bases short, with 6 bases between. The germline V gene has CDR1 LGHDT and CDR2 YNNKEL (reference sequence). CDR3 sequence: CASSGGYGYTF. The DNA for the CDR3 is TGTGCCAGCAGCGGAGGGTATGGCTACACCTTC.